Given below is one TCR beta chain in context. Its antigen remains undetermined. No much larger clonotype is one base removed from it; base qualities were not supplied. The sample is drawn from a study of OX40 agonist ivuxolimab in advanced cancers. For the study in its entirety: Ivuxolimab was a fully human IgG2 agonistic monoclonal antibody targeting the costimulatory receptor OX40 (CD134). The paper covers the monotherapy dose-escalation part of the phase I ivuxolimab trial, which included N ≈ 57 patients. Prior anti-PD-1, anti-PD-L1 or anti-CTLA-4 therapy was permitted, and approximately 39% of dose-escalation patients had received checkpoint inhibitors. Peripheral TCRbeta sequencing aimed to test whether ivuxolimab altered TCR sequence diversity and caused clonal T-cell expansion. Partial responses occurred in three dose-escalation patients, of whom one had hepatocellular carcinoma and two had cutaneous melanoma. Of the approximately 54 patients in dose escalation, about 20 had hepatocellular carcinoma, around 15 had melanoma, 9 had renal cell carcinoma and 9 had head and neck cancer. In the dose-escalation cohort, around four fifths of patients were male, and the mean age was around 65 years with a range of roughly 23 to 79. Intravenous ivuxolimab was administered to patients every 2 weeks at six dose levels: 0.01, 0.1, 0.3, 1.5, 3 and 10 mg/kg. The research as a whole found: Low levels of normalized T-cell clonal expansion were also seen in some patients who did not respond. After ivuxolimab, CD8+ T cells had more expanded clones than CD4+ T cells on average. At doses from 0.1 to 3.0 mg/kg, clonal expansion was seen in both CD4+ and CD8+ blood T cells between baseline and week 6. The antigen specificity of the clonally expanded peripheral T cells was not determined. In partial responders in the 0.1-3.0 mg/kg groups, normalized peripheral clonal expansion was found to be among the lowest, especially among CD8+ T cells.

Patients with autoimmune disease history or receiving systemic immunosuppression were excluded from the trial. Peripheral blood for TCR sequencing was drawn from every dose cohort at baseline, at cycle 4 day 1 and at cycle 7 day 1. Samples came from an open-label, multicenter, first-in-human phase I dose-escalation trial of ivuxolimab. The trial enrolled adults with locally advanced or metastatic head and neck squamous cell, hepatocellular, melanoma or renal cell carcinoma. CD4+ and CD8+ T cells were sorted separately from peripheral blood before TCR sequencing. Genomic DNA was isolated from the sorted cells so that the TCRbeta CDR3 region could be sequenced. TCRbeta CDR3 regions were sequenced using the immunoSEQ Assay. This immuneACCESS table, as held by TCRdb, lists in-frame sequences with V and J called but not all clones. Of the missing ones, under half trace to an unresolved V gene in checked studies; the others have no known cause. The sample yields 150,000 to 170,000 clones; approximately 94% were counted once. The top ten hold about 0.33% of the sample.

Relative to germline, V is 7 bases shorter and J is 2 bases shorter, with 16 bases between their ends. The CDR3 runs 15 amino acids, cysteine and phenylalanine included. Only the CDR3 DNA is retained, 45 bases long and in frame from the first base. Taken from the germline V gene (reference sequence), the CDR1 and CDR2 loops are SGHNT and YYREEE. The material sequenced was CD4+ or CD8+ T cells sorted from blood, taken in a trial of the OX40 agonist ivuxolimab. The receptor was derived from an adult with an advanced solid tumor such as melanoma, head and neck, liver or kidney cancer. The sequence links TRBV5-4 to TRBJ2-1, with the D gene not confidently named. The DNA sequence is given as TGTGCCAGCGCCCCCAGCAGCAGACCCTACAATGAGCAGTTCTTC. Protein translation: CASAPSSRPYNEQFF.